These 10 T cell receptor beta chains came from one sample sequenced in a study of resident and recirculating memory T cells in vitiligo. Clones were read by immunoSEQ multiplex PCR, and TCRdb kept only the in-frame ones, dropping some. The sample has approximately 69,000 clones; approximately 93% are singletons. The sequenced sample consisted of blood. The source of these receptors is a male donor with vitiligo.

The rearrangement links TRBV7-3 to TRBJ2-2, with D possibly being TRBD2 (5 bases). Trimming cost V 6 bases and J 2 bases, with 7 bases left between them. The CDR3 is made up of 13 amino acids. Germline loops: CDR1 SGHTA, CDR2 FQGTGA. The CDR3 region is CASRGGNTGELFF. For the CDR3, the DNA is TGTGCCAGCAGAGGAGGTAACACCGGGGAGCTGTTTTTT.

The rearrangement joins TRBV4-2 to TRBJ1-5; tentatively, D is TRBD1 (6 bases). The CDR3 contains 14 residues. Trimming took off 1 base at V and 5 bases at J, with 9 bases between the two ends. The germline CDR1 and CDR2 sequences are LGHNA and YNFKEQ. The CDR3 DNA reads as TGTGCCAGCAGCCAAGGGAACAGGGATCAGCCCCAGCATTTT. The encoded protein is CASSQGNRDQPQHF.

The chain is built from TRBV9 and TRBJ2-1, with a tentative D call TRBD2 (5 bases). CDR3 length: 13 amino acids. V was clipped by 0 bases and J by 11 bases, with 12 bases between them. Germline values: CDR1 SGDLS, CDR2 YYNGEE. The CDR3 spells CASSVEPLGQQFF. The DNA of the CDR3 is TGTGCCAGCAGCGTAGAGCCACTAGGTCAGCAGTTCTTC. Looking up the rest from reference TRBV9 and TRBJ2-1 gives the full variable domain: DSGVTQTPKHLITATGQRVTLRCSPRSGDLSVYWYQQSLDQGLQFLIQYYNGEERAKGNILERFSAQQFPDLHSELNLSSLELGDSALYFCASSVEPLGQQFFGPGTRLTVL.

Written as DNA, the CDR3 is TGCGCCAGCAGCTTACAGGGTAACTATGGCTACACCTTC. This encodes CASSLQGNYGYTF. V usage is TRBV5-1 and J usage is TRBJ1-2; D perhaps matches TRBD1 (6 bases). The CDR3 has 13 amino acids. V lost 2 bases and J 1 base, leaving 6 bases between the germline ends. CDR1 SGHRS and CDR2 YFSETQ come from the germline V gene.

This chain links TRBV9 with TRBJ1-2; 9 positions match TRBD1. CDR3 size: 13 residues. Germline CDR1 and CDR2: SGDLS and YYNGEE. The J segment lost 5 bases and the V segment lost 3 bases, leaving 2 bases of the junction unmatched. CDR3 DNA sequence: TGTGCCAGCAGCGGCGGGACAGGGTATGGCTACACCTTC. Its translation is CASSGGTGYGYTF.

The chain recombines TRBV10-2 with TRBJ1-1; the match to TRBD1 covers 11 bases. Germline trimming cut 11 bases from V and 6 bases from J; bases unmatched to any gene: 5. This CDR3 spans 12 amino acids. Per germline, CDR1 WSHSY and CDR2 SAAADI. The CDR3 here is CAAGQGEAEAFF. CDR3 bases: TGCGCCGCGGGACAGGGGGAGGCTGAAGCTTTCTTT.

This chain connects TRBV6-4 to TRBJ2-1; 13 bases are a match to TRBD2. The CDR3 covers 16 residues. Unmatched junction bases numbered 16, after V lost 8 bases and J lost 12 bases. Germline CDR1 and CDR2: MRHNA and SNTAGT. The chain's CDR3 is CASWGTSGGGLPWQFF. The CDR3 nucleotides read TGTGCCAGCTGGGGAACTAGCGGGGGGGGGCTACCATGGCAGTTCTTC.

This clone was observed a single time. The chain joins TRBV28 to TRBJ1-6; 8 nucleotides agree with TRBD1. The V segment lost 1 base and the J segment 10 bases; nucleotides outside the gene matches: 9. Germline CDR1 is MDHEN and CDR2 is SYDVKM. CDR3 size: 16 residues. CDR3 bases: TGTGCCAGCAGTTTATTGATCTCAGGGGGCGGATCACCCCTCCACTTT. Translated, it gives CASSLLISGGGSPLHF.

This clone came up a few times. V and J are TRBV7-9 and TRBJ1-4, with TRBD1 matching 11 bases. Germline CDR1 reads SEHNR; CDR2 reads FQNEAQ (reference sequence). V dropped 1 base and J dropped 8; count of bases not matched to a gene: 0. This CDR3 has 14 residues. The CDR3 region is CASSLGTGGEKLFF. CDR3 sequence (DNA): TGTGCCAGCAGCTTAGGGACAGGGGGCGAAAAACTGTTTTTT. Filled out from reference TRBV7-9 and TRBJ1-4, the complete variable domain reads DTGVSQNPRHKITKRGQNVTFRCDPISEHNRLYWYRQTLGQGPEFLTYFQNEAQLEKSRLLSDRFSAERPKGSFSTLEIQRTEQGDSAMYLCASSLGTGGEKLFFGSGTQLSVL.

This chain joins TRBV7-8 and TRBJ1-1; no reliable D call. Germline V gene lookup returns CDR1 SGHVS and CDR2 FQNEAQ. This CDR3 spans 15 amino acids. V was pared by 1 base and J by 1 base, with 10 bases between. The CDR3 region has the DNA TGTGCCAGCAGCTTAGAATCGAGGGCGAACACTGAAGCTTTCTTT. Residues: CASSLESRANTEAFF.